At least ten counts were recorded for the clone carrying this T cell receptor (beta chain). The sample is drawn from a study of blood T cells in healthy people across ages. Trimming took off 5 bases at V and 7 bases at J, with 12 bases between the two ends. In germline, CDR1 is DFQATT, CDR2 SNEGSKA (reference sequence). The length of the CDR3 is 13 residues. Through a sample-barcoded 5' primer and a J-beta primer mix, a second PCR was run for roughly 6 to 11 cycles. TCRdb used MiXCR to reprocess the 5' RACE reads, holding one entry per CDR3 protein. The table includes 550,000 to 800,000 distinct CDR3 sequences, 32% detected once. Caucasian individuals from Russia who were healthy and aged about 6 to 95 acted as donors.

The sequence came from a woman older than 75 in good health. The V call is TRBV20-1, the J call TRBJ1-6; no definite D call. Sequences were obtained from blood. The CDR3, as DNA: TGCAGTGCTGGACCCGGGGTCAATTCACCCCTCCACTTT. Translating gives CSAGPGVNSPLHF.